Reported below is one TCR beta chain. The target of this receptor is not known. Base qualities are missing; no much larger clone stands one base away. Counted from cysteine to phenylalanine, this CDR3 has 13 amino acids. Of the read, only the CDR3 DNA is kept; its 39 bases are in frame from base 1. Trimming at the junction amounts to 8 bases on V and 5 bases on J, and the germline ends lie 15 bases apart. The CDR1 and CDR2 encoded by the germline V gene are MNHEY and SVGAGI. Receptor libraries were prepared by the immunoSEQ multiplex PCR assay. TCRdb stores this immuneACCESS table with in-frame sequences only. Part of the clones is absent; in the studies checked, under half of the shortfall reflects unresolved V genes, and no reason is known for the rest. Across this sample there are some 150,000 clones, with about 89% seen only once. The top ten hold 7.1% of the sample. The data were obtained in a study of control samples from healthy donors and cancer patients (TCRdb year 2020).

The chain is assembled from TRBV6-5 and TRBJ1-1, and the D gene may be TRBD1, 5 bases matching. This TCR derives from a young man in good health. The sequencing input was blood. The sequenced DNA is TGTGCCAGCTGGGACGGGGAACTGACTGAAGCTTTCTTT. Its protein product is CASWDGELTEAFF.